Listed below are T cell receptor beta chains from one sample, sequenced in a study of blood T cell repertoires in COVID-19. Sequencing was performed with immunoSEQ multiplex PCR; in TCRdb, only in-frame clones are kept and a portion is missing. The sample carries 200,000 or so clones, around 85% recorded once. The sequenced material came from PBMCs or T cells enriched from blood (not recorded which). The receptor source for this set is a woman aged 40-49 years with acute COVID-19. The CDR3 runs from the conserved cysteine through the conserved F or W. A D gene is named only where the DNA matches it firmly. Part of the rows lack a size; the others show once, few, many or a class for expanded clones.

TRBJ2-1	.	11	.	TRBV20-1	CSASGYNEQFF	TGCAGTGCTAGCGGTTACAATGAGCAGTTCTTC
TRBJ2-1	.	16	TRBD2	TRBV28	CASSPWIAGGKNEQFF	TGTGCCAGCAGTCCCTGGATAGCGGGAGGCAAAAATGAGCAGTTCTTC
TRBJ2-3	.	14	.	TRBV2	CASSALGAEDTQYF	TGTGCCAGCAGTGCATTAGGGGCCGAAGATACGCAGTATTTT
TRBJ1-2	.	14	TRBD1	TRBV3-1/TRBV3-2	CASSRKTGGYGYTF	TGTGCCAGCAGCCGGAAGACAGGGGGCTATGGCTACACCTTC
TRBJ2-5	.	15	.	TRBV7-9	CASSPFVGARETQYF	TGTGCCAGCAGCCCCTTCGTGGGGGCGCGTGAGACCCAGTACTTC
TRBJ2-7	.	14	TRBD1	TRBV9	CASSPGTGDYEQYF	TGTGCCAGCAGCCCGGGGACAGGGGACTACGAGCAGTACTTC
TRBJ2-7	.	14	.	TRBV30	CAWSSRRGTYEQYF	TGTGCCTGGAGTTCCCGGAGGGGCACCTACGAGCAGTACTTC
TRBJ2-1	.	16	.	TRBV11-1	CASSLSRARELYEQFF	TGTGCCAGCAGCTTATCAAGAGCTCGCGAACTCTATGAGCAGTTCTTC
TRBJ1-1	.	12	.	TRBV6-2/TRBV6-3	CASSYWETEAFF	TGTGCCAGCAGTTACTGGGAGACTGAAGCTTTCTTT
TRBJ2-3	.	16	.	TRBV11-2	CASSLRTWSSTDTQYF	TGTGCCAGCAGCCTCCGGACTTGGTCTAGCACAGATACGCAGTATTTT
TRBJ1-2	.	11	TRBD1	TRBV12-3/TRBV12-4	CASRGTGVNTF	TGTGCCAGCAGGGGGACAGGGGTCAACACCTTC
TRBJ1-2	.	16	TRBD1	TRBV6-2/TRBV6-3	CASSYSGQGADYGYTF	TGTGCCAGCAGTTATTCGGGACAGGGGGCGGACTATGGCTACACCTTC
TRBJ2-2	few	13	.	TRBV28	CASSPGFTGELFF	TGTGCCAGCAGCCCAGGATTCACCGGGGAGCTGTTTTTT
TRBJ1-1	.	13	.	TRBV28	CASSPIGVGVAFF	TGTGCCAGCAGTCCGATCGGGGTTGGAGTAGCTTTCTTT
TRBJ2-1	.	13	TRBD2	TRBV29-1	CSVDSGRALEQFF	TGCAGCGTTGATAGCGGGAGGGCCTTAGAGCAGTTCTTC
TRBJ1-1	.	12	TRBD1	TRBV29-1	CSATGGNTEAFF	TGCAGCGCGACAGGGGGCAACACTGAAGCTTTCTTT
TRBJ2-6	.	19	.	TRBV5-4	CASSLGGGSMFSGANVLTF	TGTGCCAGCAGCTTGGGAGGAGGCAGTATGTTCTCTGGGGCCAACGTCCTGACTTTC
TRBJ1-2	.	14	TRBD1	TRBV5-6	CASSFGQGASGYTF	TGTGCCAGCAGCTTCGGACAGGGGGCGAGTGGCTACACCTTC
TRBJ1-2	.	11	.	TRBV6-2/TRBV6-3	CASSYGQSNTF	TGTGCCAGCAGTTACGGACAGTCGAACACCTTC
TRBJ2-2	few	13	.	TRBV6-5	CASEQGTTGELFF	TGTGCCAGCGAACAGGGAACCACCGGGGAGCTGTTTTTT
TRBJ1-4	few	15	.	TRBV7-2	CASSLQTGPNEKLFF	TGTGCCAGCAGCTTACAGACAGGCCCAAATGAAAAACTGTTTTTT